Each of the 19 T cell receptor beta chains below was sequenced from the same sample in a study of shared clonotypes between healthy human individuals. The repertoire was sequenced with immunoSEQ multiplex PCR; TCRdb's copy has only in-frame clones and lacks some. The sample has about 2.4 million clones; approximately 94% are singletons. What was sequenced was naive CD4+ T cells from PBMCs. Subset given: CD45RA+ positively selected. These receptors originate from a man aged 18 to 35 in good health. Some clones in this sample may be carry-over from other donors' samples.

This clone was detected only once. V is TRBV5-4 and J is TRBJ1-1; 9 bases match TRBD1. After removal of 7 bases from V and 6 bases from J, the junction contained 4 bases not matched to a gene. Germline CDR1 and CDR2: SGHNT and YYREEE (reference sequence). This CDR3 has 12 amino acids. CDR3 residues: CASGQGTAEAFF. The CDR3 coding sequence is TGTGCCAGCGGACAGGGGACCGCTGAAGCTTTCTTT.

A word on this clone: Other DNA variants within this sample encode the same CDR3. The rearrangement links TRBV7-2 to TRBJ2-7; D ambiguous. Germline assignment: CDR1 SGHTA and CDR2 FQGNSA. V was clipped by 5 bases and J by 2 bases, with 16 bases between them. This CDR3 region has 15 residues. This chain's CDR3 is CASSRSSGGAYEQYF. The CDR3 coding sequence is TGTGCCAGCAGCCGCTCGTCGGGTGGAGCCTACGAGCAGTACTTC. The variable domain in full, completed from reference TRBV7-2 and TRBJ2-7, reads GAGVSQSPSNKVTEKGKDVELRCDPISGHTALYWYRQSLGQGLEFLIYFQGNSAPDKSGLPSDRFSAERTGGSVSTLTIQRTQQEDSAVYLCASSRSSGGAYEQYFGPGTRLTVT.

CDR3 sequence: CASSRRPLDGFPNTEAFF. Written as DNA, the CDR3 is TGTGCCAGCAGCCGACGCCCCCTCGACGGATTTCCGAACACTGAAGCTTTCTTT. The chain recombines TRBV27 with TRBJ1-1; D not certain. The CDR3 sequence is 18 residues long. Between the trimmed V and J ends, which lost 6 bases and 1 base, there was a span of 24 bases. Per germline, CDR1 MNHEY and CDR2 SMNVEV (reference sequence).

Only one count was recorded for this clone. The chain is built from TRBV5-1 and TRBJ1-2; 8 nucleotides align to TRBD1. Looked up from germline, CDR1 is SGHRS and CDR2 is YFSETQ. The CDR3 has 15 residues. With V trimmed by 4 bases and J by 1 base, 6 bases remained unmatched. The CDR3 nucleotides read TGCGCCAGCAGCCCTCAGGGGGCGCTTAACTATGGCTACACCTTC. It codes for CASSPQGALNYGYTF.

The V and J genes are TRBV6-5 and TRBJ2-5; no reliable D call. Gene TRBJ2-7 matches the end of the DNA better, so the J call may be wrong. The CDR3 consists of 13 residues. Germline V lookup: CDR1 MNHEY, CDR2 SVGAGI. The CDR3 nucleotides are TGTGCCAGCAGCGCTTTAGGGTCCTACGAGCAGTACTTC. Amino acids: CASSALGSYEQYF.

This clone was seen a single time. J is TRBJ1-3 and V is TRBV6-1; D may be TRBD1 (5 bases). This CDR3 is built from 15 residues. Germline CDR1 reads MNHNS; CDR2 reads SASEGT. V was trimmed by 6 bases and J by 0 bases, leaving 12 bases between them. CDR3 sequence (DNA): TGTGCCAGCAGGGAGACAGCCTACTCTGGAAACACCATATATTTT. This sequence encodes CASRETAYSGNTIYF.

V is TRBV7-9 and J is TRBJ2-5, with 9 bases aligning to TRBD2. Judging by the DNA end, TRBJ2-7 fits better; the J call may be wrong. The CDR3 totals 15 residues. Germline assignment: CDR1 SEHNR and CDR2 FQNEAQ (reference sequence). This CDR3 is CASSLRASGNDEQYF. The CDR3 bases are TGTGCCAGCAGCCTTAGGGCTAGCGGGAACGACGAGCAGTACTTC.

V usage is TRBV7-3 and J usage is TRBJ2-5; D perhaps matches TRBD1 (6 bases). CDR3 length: 13 amino acids. V was clipped by 5 bases and J by 1 base, with 8 bases between them. Germline V CDR1 and CDR2: SGHTA, FQGTGA. The CDR3 bases are TGTGCCAGCAGCCGGGACACCCAAGAGACCCAGTACTTC. It yields the protein CASSRDTQETQYF. Combining the CDR3 with reference TRBV7-3 and TRBJ2-5 gives the whole variable domain GAGVSQTPSNKVTEKGKYVELRCDPISGHTALYWYRQSLGQGPEFLIYFQGTGAADDSGLPNDRFFAVRPEGSVSTLKIQRTERGDSAVYLCASSRDTQETQYFGPGTRLLVL.

This clone appeared a few times. The chain uses TRBV6-1 and TRBJ2-7, with D maybe TRBD1 (5 bases). CDR1 is MNHNS, CDR2 SASEGT, per germline. The CDR3 contains 14 residues. Trimming stripped 2 bases from V and 1 base from J, with 9 bases between. The CDR3 DNA follows: TGTGCCAGCAGTGAATATAGGGGATCCTACGAGCAGTACTTC. This sequence encodes CASSEYRGSYEQYF.

The chain couples TRBV5-6 to TRBJ2-7, with 9 nucleotides matching TRBD1. Germline lookup yields CDR1 SGHDT and CDR2 YYEEEE. V shed 4 bases, J shed 5 bases, and the junction held 7 bases outside the gene matches. The CDR3 sequence is 14 residues long. The CDR3 DNA reads as TGTGCCAGCAGCCTGGACAGGGGACGTAACGAGCAGTACTTC. Protein product: CASSLDRGRNEQYF.

Details on this clone: This CDR3 is missing its conserved last phenylalanine or tryptophan, likely due to a read error. The DNA is left out, because the CDR3 cannot be placed on it with certainty; the CDR3 is given as TCRdb lists it. The rearrangement links TRBV28 to TRBJ1-2. Germline lookup yields CDR1 MDHEN and CDR2 SYDVKM. 12 amino acids form the CDR3, both terminal residues included. The CDR3: CASSSPPGGVVV.

The chain carries TRBV5-1 and TRBJ1-1, with TRBD1 matching over 10 bases. Trimming removed 3 bases from V and 3 bases from J; junction bases left unmatched: 11. Germline V gene lookup returns CDR1 SGHRS and CDR2 YFSETQ. CDR3 length equals 17 residues. The CDR3 sequence: CASSSWTGGFVDTEAFF. The CDR3 region has the DNA TGCGCCAGCAGCTCGTGGACAGGGGGGTTTGTAGACACTGAAGCTTTCTTT.

This chain joins TRBV5-1 and TRBJ2-7; D gene uncertain. Germline V lookup: CDR1 SGHRS, CDR2 YFSETQ. This CDR3 has 14 residues. The V end lost 1 base, the J end lost 1 base, and 9 bases lay between the germline ends. CDR3 in amino acids: CASSLSRISYEQYF. CDR3 nucleotides: TGCGCCAGCAGCTTGTCGAGAATATCCTACGAGCAGTACTTC. The variable domain in full, completed from reference TRBV5-1 and TRBJ2-7, reads KAGVTQTPRYLIKTRGQQVTLSCSPISGHRSVSWYQQTPGQGLQFLFEYFSETQRNKGNFPGRFSGRQFSNSRSEMNVSTLELGDSALYLCASSLSRISYEQYFGPGTRLTVT.

This clone was recorded once. The chain has TRBV11-3 and TRBJ2-1; TRBD2 matches 14 bases. Germline-derived CDR1 and CDR2 are SGHNT and YENEEA. This CDR3 is built from 17 residues. J gave up 8 bases and V 3 bases, and 9 bases lay outside the gene matches. The CDR3 DNA is TGTGCCAGCAGCTTGGGGGGACTAGCGGGAGTCGGCTATGAGCAGTTCTTC. This sequence encodes CASSLGGLAGVGYEQFF. Based on the CDR3 plus reference TRBV11-3 and TRBJ2-1, the full variable domain is EAGVVQSPRYKIIEKKQPVAFWCNPISGHNTLYWYLQNLGQGPELLIRYENEEAVDDSQLPKDRFSAERLKGVDSTLKIQPAELGDSAVYLCASSLGGLAGVGYEQFFGPGTRLTVL.

J is TRBJ2-5 and V is TRBV27; perhaps D is TRBD1 or TRBD2 (6 bases each). CDR1 is MNHEY and CDR2 is SMNVEV in the germline V gene (reference sequence). The CDR3 is 16 residues long. With 0 bases removed from V and 4 bases from J, the gap between germline ends came to 15 bases. The CDR3 DNA is TGTGCCAGCAGTTTATCGCAACAGGGACTTCGAGAGACCCAGTACTTC. Amino acids: CASSLSQQGLRETQYF.

The chain carries TRBV7-2 and TRBJ1-1; TRBD1 might be the D (6 bases). The germline CDR1 and CDR2 sequences are SGHTA and FQGNSA. The CDR3 loop spans 14 amino acids. V shed 1 base and J shed 3 bases, with 9 bases lying between them. Written as DNA, the CDR3 is TGTGCCAGCAGCTTAGGACAGGTATACACTGAAGCTTTCTTT. As protein: CASSLGQVYTEAFF.

This clone turned up a few times. This CDR3 reads CASSRIQSYEQYF. Written as DNA, the CDR3 is TGTGCCAGCAGCCGCATACAGAGCTACGAGCAGTACTTC. V is TRBV7-9 and J is TRBJ2-7, with D unclear. Germline V gives CDR1 SEHNR, CDR2 FQNEAQ (reference sequence). With 5 bases removed from V and 3 bases from J, the gap between germline ends came to 11 bases. The CDR3 extends over 13 amino acids.

The chain employs TRBV6-5 and TRBJ2-7; D gene uncertain. V lost 6 bases and J lost 1, with 13 bases in between. The germline CDR1 and CDR2 sequences are MNHEY and SVGAGI. This CDR3 comprises 14 residues. CDR3 coding DNA: TGTGCCAGCAGCCAAAGTGGCAGATCCTACGAGCAGTACTTC. It yields the protein CASSQSGRSYEQYF.

This rearrangement joins TRBV7-2 to TRBJ2-5, with D possibly TRBD1 on 5 matching bases. TRBJ2-7 explains the end of the DNA better; the J call may be wrong. The CDR3 consists of 14 residues. CDR1 SGHTA and CDR2 FQGNSA come from the germline V gene. As DNA, the CDR3 is TGTGCCAGCAGCCCCCCGACAGCCTCCTACGAGCAGTACTTC. The encoded protein is CASSPPTASYEQYF.